The entry below describes one TCR beta chain. The entry originates in a study of T cell changes during pregnancy in multiple sclerosis. Only in-frame clones appear in the TCRdb table, and some are missing; sequencing was by immunoSEQ multiplex PCR. The data show 58,000 or so clones, less than 95% seen once. The V and J ends lost 8 bases and 5 bases respectively, with 15 bases between them. CDR1 and CDR2 (germline): MGHDK, SYGVNS. The length of the CDR3 is 13 residues. This TCR was sampled from a female donor in good health, enrolled as a control in a pregnancy study. The source was peripheral blood, collected in the first trimester of pregnancy. This sequence joins TRBV25-1 and TRBJ1-1; no reliable D call. The CDR3: CASHKVGDTEAFF. DNA of the CDR3: TGTGCCAGCCACAAGGTGGGAGATACTGAAGCTTTCTTT.